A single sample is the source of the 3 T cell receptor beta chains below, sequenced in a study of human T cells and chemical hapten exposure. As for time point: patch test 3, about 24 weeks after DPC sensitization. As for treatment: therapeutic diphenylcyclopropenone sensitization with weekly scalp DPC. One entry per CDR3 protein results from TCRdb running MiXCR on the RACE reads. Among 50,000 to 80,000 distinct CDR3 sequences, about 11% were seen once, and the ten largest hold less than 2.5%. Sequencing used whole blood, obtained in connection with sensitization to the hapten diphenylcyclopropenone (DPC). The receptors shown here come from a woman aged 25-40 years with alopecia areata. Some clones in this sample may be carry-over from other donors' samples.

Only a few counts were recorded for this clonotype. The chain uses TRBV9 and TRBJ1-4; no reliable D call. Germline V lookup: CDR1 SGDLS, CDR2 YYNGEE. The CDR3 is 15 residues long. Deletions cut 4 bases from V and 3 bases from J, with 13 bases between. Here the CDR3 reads CASSRAGSANEKLFF. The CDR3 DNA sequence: TGTGCCAGCAGCCGCGCAGGTTCGGCTAATGAAAAACTGTTTTTT.

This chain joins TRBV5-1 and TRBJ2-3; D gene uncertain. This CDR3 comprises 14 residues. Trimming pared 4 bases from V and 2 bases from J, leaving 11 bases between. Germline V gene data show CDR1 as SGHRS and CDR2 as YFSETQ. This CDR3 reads CASSPDGFTDTQYF. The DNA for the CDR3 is TGCGCCAGCAGCCCCGATGGGTTCACAGATACGCAGTATTTT.

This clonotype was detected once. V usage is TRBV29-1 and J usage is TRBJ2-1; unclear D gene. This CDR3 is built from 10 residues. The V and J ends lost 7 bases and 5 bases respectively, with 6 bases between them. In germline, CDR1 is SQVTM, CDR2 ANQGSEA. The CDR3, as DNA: TGCAGCGGGCGGAACAATGAGCAGTTCTTC. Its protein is CSGRNNEQFF.